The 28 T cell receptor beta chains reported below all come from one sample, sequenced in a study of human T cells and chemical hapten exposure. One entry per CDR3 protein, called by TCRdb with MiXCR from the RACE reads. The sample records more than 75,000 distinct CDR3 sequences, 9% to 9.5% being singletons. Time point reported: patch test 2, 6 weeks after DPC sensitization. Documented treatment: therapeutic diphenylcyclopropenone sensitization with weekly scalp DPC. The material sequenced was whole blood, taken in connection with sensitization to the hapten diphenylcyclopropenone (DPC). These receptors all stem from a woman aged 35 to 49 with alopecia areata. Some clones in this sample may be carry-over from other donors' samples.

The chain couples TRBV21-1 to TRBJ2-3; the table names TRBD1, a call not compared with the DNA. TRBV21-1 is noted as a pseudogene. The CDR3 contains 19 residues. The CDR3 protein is CASSQRKGEQGYNTDTQYF. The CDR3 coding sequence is TGTGCCAGCAGCCAACGAAAGGGGGAGCAGGGGTACAACACAGATACGCAGTATTTT.

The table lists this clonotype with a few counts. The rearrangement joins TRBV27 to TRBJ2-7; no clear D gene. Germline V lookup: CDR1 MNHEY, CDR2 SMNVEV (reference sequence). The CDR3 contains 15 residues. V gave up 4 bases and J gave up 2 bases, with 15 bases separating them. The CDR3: CASSWSGAGPYEQYF. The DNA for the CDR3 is TGTGCCAGCAGTTGGAGTGGAGCAGGCCCCTACGAGCAGTACTTC.

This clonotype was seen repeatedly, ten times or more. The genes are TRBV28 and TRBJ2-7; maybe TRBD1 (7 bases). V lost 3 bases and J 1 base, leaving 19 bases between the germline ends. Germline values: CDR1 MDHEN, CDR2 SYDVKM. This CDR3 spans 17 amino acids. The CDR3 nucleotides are TGTGCCAGCAGTTTTGGGTCAGGGGGGAGCCCTTCCTACGAGCAGTACTTC. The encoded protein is CASSFGSGGSPSYEQYF.

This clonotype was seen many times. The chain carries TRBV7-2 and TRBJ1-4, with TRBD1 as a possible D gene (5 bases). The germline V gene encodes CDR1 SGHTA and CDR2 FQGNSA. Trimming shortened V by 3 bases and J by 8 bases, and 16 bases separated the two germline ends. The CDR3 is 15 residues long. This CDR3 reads CASSFQGGRGEKLFF. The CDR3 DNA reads TGTGCCAGCAGCTTCCAGGGTGGAAGGGGAGAAAAACTGTTTTTT. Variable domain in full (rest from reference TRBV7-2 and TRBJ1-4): GAGVSQSPSNKVTEKGKDVELRCDPISGHTALYWYRQSLGQGLEFLIYFQGNSAPDKSGLPSDRFSAERTGGSVSTLTIQRTQQEDSAVYLCASSFQGGRGEKLFFGSGTQLSVL.

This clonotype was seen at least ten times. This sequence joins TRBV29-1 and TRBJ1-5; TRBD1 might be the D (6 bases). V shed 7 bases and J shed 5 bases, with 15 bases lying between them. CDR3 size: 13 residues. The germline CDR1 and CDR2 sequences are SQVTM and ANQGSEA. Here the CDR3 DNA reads TGCAGCGCGTCCAGGGGCCGGGATCAGCCCCAGCATTTT. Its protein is CSASRGRDQPQHF.

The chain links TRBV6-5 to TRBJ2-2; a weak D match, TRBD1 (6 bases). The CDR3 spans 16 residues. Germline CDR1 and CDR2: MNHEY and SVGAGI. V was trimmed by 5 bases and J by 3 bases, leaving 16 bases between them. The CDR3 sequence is CASSPRTVGDTGELFF. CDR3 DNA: TGTGCCAGCAGTCCCAGGACAGTGGGGGACACCGGGGAGCTGTTTTTT.

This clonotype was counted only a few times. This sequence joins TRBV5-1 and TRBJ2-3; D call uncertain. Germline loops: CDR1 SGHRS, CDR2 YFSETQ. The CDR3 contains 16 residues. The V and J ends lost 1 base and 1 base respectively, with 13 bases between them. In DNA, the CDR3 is TGCGCCAGCAGCTTGCAATTCGCCGAGGGCACAGATACGCAGTATTTT. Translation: CASSLQFAEGTDTQYF. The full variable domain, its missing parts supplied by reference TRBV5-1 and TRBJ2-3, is KAGVTQTPRYLIKTRGQQVTLSCSPISGHRSVSWYQQTPGQGLQFLFEYFSETQRNKGNFPGRFSGRQFSNSRSEMNVSTLELGDSALYLCASSLQFAEGTDTQYFGPGTRLTVL.

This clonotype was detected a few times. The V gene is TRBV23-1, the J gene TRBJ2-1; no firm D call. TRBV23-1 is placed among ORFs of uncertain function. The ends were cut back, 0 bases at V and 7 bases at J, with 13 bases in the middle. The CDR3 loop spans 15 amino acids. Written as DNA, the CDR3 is TGCGCCAGCAGTCAATCTCGAGTGGATAGGAATGAGCAGTTCTTC. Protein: CASSQSRVDRNEQFF.

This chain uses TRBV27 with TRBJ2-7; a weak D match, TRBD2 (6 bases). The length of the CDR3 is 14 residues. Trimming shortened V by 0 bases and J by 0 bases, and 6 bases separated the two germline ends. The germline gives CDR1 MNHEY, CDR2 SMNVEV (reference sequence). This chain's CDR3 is CASSLSAGSYEQYF. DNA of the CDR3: TGTGCCAGCAGTTTATCAGCGGGCTCCTACGAGCAGTACTTC.

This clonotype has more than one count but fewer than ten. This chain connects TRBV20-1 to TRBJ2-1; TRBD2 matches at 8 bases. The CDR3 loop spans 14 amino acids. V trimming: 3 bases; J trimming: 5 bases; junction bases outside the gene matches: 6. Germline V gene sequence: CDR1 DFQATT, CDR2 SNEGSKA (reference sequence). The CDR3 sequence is CSARTSATNNEQFF. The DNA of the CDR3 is TGCAGTGCTAGGACTAGCGCGACAAACAATGAGCAGTTCTTC.

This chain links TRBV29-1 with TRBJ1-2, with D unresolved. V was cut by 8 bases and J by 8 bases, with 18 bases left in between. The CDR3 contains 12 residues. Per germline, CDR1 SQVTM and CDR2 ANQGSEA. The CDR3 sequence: CSTAEATGGYTF. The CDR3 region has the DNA TGCAGCACGGCCGAGGCCACCGGCGGCTACACCTTC.

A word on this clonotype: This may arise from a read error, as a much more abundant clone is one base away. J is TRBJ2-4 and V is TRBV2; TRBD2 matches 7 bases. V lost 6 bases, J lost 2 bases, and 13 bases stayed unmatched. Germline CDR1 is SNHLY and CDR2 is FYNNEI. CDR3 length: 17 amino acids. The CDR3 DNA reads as TGTGCCAGCAGGCCACTGGGACCAGCGGGGACCAAAAACATTCAGTACTTC. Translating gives CASRPLGPAGTKNIQYF.

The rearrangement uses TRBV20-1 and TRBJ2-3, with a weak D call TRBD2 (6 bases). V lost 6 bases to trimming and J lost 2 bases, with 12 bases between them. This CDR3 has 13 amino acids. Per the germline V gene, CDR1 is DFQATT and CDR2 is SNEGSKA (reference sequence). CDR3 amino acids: CSARDSYTDTQYF. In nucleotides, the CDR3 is TGCAGTGCGAGGGACTCCTACACAGATACGCAGTATTTT.

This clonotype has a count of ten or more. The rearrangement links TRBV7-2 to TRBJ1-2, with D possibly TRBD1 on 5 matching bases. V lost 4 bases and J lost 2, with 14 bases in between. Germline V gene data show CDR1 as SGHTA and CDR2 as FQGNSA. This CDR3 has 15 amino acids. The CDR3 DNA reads TGTGCCAGCAGCTGGGCGGGACTCTCAAACTATGGCTACACCTTC. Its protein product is CASSWAGLSNYGYTF.

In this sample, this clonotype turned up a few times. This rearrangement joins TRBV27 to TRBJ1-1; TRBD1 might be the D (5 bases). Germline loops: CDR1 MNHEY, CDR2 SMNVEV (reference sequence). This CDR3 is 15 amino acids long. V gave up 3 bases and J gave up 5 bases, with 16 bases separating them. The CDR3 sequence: CASSFSVQGGTEAFF. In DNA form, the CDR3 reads TGTGCCAGCAGTTTCTCGGTCCAGGGAGGGACTGAAGCTTTCTTT.

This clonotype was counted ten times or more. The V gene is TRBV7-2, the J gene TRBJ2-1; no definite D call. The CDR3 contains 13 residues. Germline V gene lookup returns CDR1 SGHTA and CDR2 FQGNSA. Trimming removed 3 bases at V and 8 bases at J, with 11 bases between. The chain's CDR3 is CASSFPPAHEQFF. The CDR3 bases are TGTGCCAGCAGCTTCCCGCCAGCGCATGAGCAGTTCTTC.

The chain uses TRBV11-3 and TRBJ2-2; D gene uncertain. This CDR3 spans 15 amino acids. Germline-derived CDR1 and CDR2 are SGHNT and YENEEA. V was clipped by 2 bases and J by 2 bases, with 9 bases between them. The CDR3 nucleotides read TGTGCCAGCAGCTTAAGAAGTGGAAACACCGGGGAGCTGTTTTTT. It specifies CASSLRSGNTGELFF.

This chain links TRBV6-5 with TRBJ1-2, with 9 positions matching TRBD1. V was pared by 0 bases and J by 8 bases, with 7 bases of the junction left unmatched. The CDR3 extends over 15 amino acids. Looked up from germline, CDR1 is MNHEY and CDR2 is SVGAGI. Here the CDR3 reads CASSYSIQGAYGYTF. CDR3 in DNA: TGTGCCAGCAGTTACTCGATACAGGGGGCTTACGGCTACACCTTC.

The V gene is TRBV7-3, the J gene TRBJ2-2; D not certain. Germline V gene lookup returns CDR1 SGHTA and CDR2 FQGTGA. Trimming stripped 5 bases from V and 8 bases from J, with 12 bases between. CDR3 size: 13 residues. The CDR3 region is CASSPSPPGELFF. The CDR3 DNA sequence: TGTGCCAGCAGCCCCTCTCCCCCTGGGGAGCTGTTTTTT.

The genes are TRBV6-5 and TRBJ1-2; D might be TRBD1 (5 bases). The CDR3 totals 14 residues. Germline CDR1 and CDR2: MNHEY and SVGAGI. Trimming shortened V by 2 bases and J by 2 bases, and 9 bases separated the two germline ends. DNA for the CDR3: TGTGCCAGCAGTTACGGGGACGGAAACTATGGCTACACCTTC. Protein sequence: CASSYGDGNYGYTF.

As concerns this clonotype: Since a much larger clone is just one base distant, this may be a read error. Written as DNA, the CDR3 is TGTGCCAGCAGCCAAGGGGGGCGAGGGCAGGAGAACACTGAAGCTTTCTTT. Its protein product is CASSQGGRGQENTEAFF. This chain links TRBV3-1 with TRBJ1-1; possible D gene TRBD1, 6 bases. Germline V gene sequence: CDR1 LGHDT, CDR2 YNNKEL (reference sequence). Trimming shortened V by 1 base and J by 1 base, and 16 bases separated the two germline ends. CDR3 length: 17 residues.

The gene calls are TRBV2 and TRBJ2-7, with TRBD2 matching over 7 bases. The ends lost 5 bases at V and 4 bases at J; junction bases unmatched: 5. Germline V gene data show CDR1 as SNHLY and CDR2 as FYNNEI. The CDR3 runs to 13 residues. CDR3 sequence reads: CASSSSLAYEQYF. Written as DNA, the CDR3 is TGTGCCAGCAGTTCATCACTAGCGTACGAGCAGTACTTC.

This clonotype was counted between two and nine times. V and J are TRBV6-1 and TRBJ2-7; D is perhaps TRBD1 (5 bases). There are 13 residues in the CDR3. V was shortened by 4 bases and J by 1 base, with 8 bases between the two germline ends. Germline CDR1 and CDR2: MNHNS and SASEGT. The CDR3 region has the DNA TGTGCCAGCAGTGTTTCAGGGTCCTACGAGCAGTACTTC. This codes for CASSVSGSYEQYF.

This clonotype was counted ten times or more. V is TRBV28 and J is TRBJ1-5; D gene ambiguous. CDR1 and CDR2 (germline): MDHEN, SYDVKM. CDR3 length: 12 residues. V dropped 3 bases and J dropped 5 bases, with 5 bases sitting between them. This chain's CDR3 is CASSFSDQPQHF. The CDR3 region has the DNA TGTGCCAGCAGTTTTAGTGATCAGCCCCAGCATTTT.

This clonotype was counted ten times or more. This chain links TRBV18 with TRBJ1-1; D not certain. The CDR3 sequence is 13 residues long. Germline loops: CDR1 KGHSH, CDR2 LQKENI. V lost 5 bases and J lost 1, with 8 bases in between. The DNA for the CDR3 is TGTGCCAGCTCAGAGAGTGAGAACACTGAAGCTTTCTTT. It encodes CASSESENTEAFF.

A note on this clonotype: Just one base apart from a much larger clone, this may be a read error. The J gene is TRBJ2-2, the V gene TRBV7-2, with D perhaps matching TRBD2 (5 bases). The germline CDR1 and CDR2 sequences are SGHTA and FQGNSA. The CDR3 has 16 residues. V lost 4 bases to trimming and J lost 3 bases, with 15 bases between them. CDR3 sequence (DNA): TGTGCCAGCAGCTATTGGACGGGGTCGTACACCGGGGAGCTGTTTTTT. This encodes CASSYWTGSYTGELFF.

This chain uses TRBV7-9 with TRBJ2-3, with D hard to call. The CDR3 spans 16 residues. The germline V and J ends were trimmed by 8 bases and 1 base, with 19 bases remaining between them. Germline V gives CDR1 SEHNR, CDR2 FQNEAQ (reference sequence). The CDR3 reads CASSLGPLPGTDTQYF. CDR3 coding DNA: TGTGCCAGCTCCCTAGGCCCCCTCCCCGGCACAGATACGCAGTATTTT.

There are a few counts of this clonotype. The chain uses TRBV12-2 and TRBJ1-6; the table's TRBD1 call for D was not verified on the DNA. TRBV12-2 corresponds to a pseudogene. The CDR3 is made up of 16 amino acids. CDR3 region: CASRPKMDRDHSPLHF. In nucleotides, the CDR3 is TGTGCAAGTCGCCCCAAGATGGACAGGGATCATTCACCCCTCCACTTT.